This passage covers 13 T cell receptor beta chains from one sample sequenced in a study of beta chain features in type 1 diabetes. Study conclusions and caveats: Moderate yet significant TCRB CDR3 shortening was seen in Type 1 diabetes patients in all four CD4+ subsets.

These receptors' antigens are unknown. Reverse transcription of all isolated RNA meant that expressed TCRB transcripts were sequenced. The protocol was immunoSEQ multiplex PCR, while the TCRdb copy is restricted to in-frame clones and leaves out a portion. The sample consists of about 45,000 clones, around 70% of them appearing once. Sequencing was performed on Tregs from blood. Source of these receptors: a woman between 18 and 30 years old with type 1 diabetes.

This clone was counted between two and nine times. The J gene is TRBJ2-3, the V gene TRBV29-1; 12 nucleotides match TRBD2. Germline V gene data show CDR1 as SQVTM and CDR2 as ANQGSEA. V shed 6 bases and J 9 bases; nucleotides not matched to a gene: 22. CDR3 length: 18 residues. The CDR3 spells CSVPPPLAGGPGEGTQYF. The DNA of the CDR3 is TGCAGCGTGCCCCCACCGCTAGCGGGAGGGCCGGGGGAGGGGACGCAGTATTTT.

The chain combines TRBV29-1 with TRBJ2-7; a weak D match, TRBD2 (6 bases). Germline V gene sequence: CDR1 SQVTM, CDR2 ANQGSEA. Trimming shortened V by 4 bases and J by 4 bases, and 14 bases separated the two germline ends. The CDR3 sequence is 13 residues long. The CDR3 loop is CSVAPGGKYEQYF. DNA of the CDR3: TGCAGCGTTGCCCCTGGGGGGAAGTACGAGCAGTACTTC.

The rearrangement links TRBV4-1 to TRBJ2-5; 10 nucleotides agree with TRBD2. With 0 bases clipped from V and 1 base from J, the junction kept 5 bases outside the gene matches. The CDR3 sequence is 17 residues long. CDR1 and CDR2 (germline): MGHRA, YSYEKL. This CDR3 is CASSQDKRTSGQETQYF. The CDR3 DNA sequence: TGCGCCAGCAGCCAAGATAAGAGGACTAGCGGCCAAGAGACCCAGTACTTC.

This clone was observed a few times. J is TRBJ2-5 and V is TRBV5-6, with 8 bases identical to TRBD1. From germline, CDR1 is SGHDT and CDR2 YYEEEE. V trimming: 3 bases; J trimming: 2 bases; junction bases outside the gene matches: 6. The CDR3 extends over 15 amino acids. In DNA, the CDR3 is TGTGCCAGCAGCTGGATTACAGGGGGTCAAGAGACCCAGTACTTC. Its protein product is CASSWITGGQETQYF. Based on the CDR3 plus reference TRBV5-6 and TRBJ2-5, the full variable domain is DAGVTQSPTHLIKTRGQQVTLRCSPKSGHDTVSWYQQALGQGPQFIFQYYEEEERQRGNFPDRFSGHQFPNYSSELNVNALLLGDSALYLCASSWITGGQETQYFGPGTRLLVL.

This chain links TRBV11-2 with TRBJ2-2, with 8 positions matching TRBD1. CDR3 size: 16 residues. The J segment lost 3 bases and the V segment lost 5 bases, leaving 8 bases of the junction unmatched. The germline CDR1 and CDR2 sequences are SGHAT and FQNNGV. CDR3 sequence reads: CASSPGTGFYTGELFF. CDR3 nucleotides: TGTGCCAGCAGCCCAGGGACAGGTTTTTACACCGGGGAGCTGTTTTTT. The full variable domain, rest sourced from reference TRBV11-2 and TRBJ2-2, is EAGVAQSPRYKIIEKRQSVAFWCNPISGHATLYWYQQILGQGPKLLIQFQNNGVVDDSQLPKDRFSAERLKGVDSTLKIQPAKLEDSAVYLCASSPGTGFYTGELFFGEGSRLTVL.

The rearrangement joins TRBV7-9 to TRBJ2-3, with D perhaps TRBD1 (5 bases). This CDR3 comprises 15 residues. V shed 1 base and J shed 8 bases, with 16 bases lying between them. CDR1 and CDR2 from the germline V gene are SEHNR and FQNEAQ (reference sequence). CDR3 in amino acids: CASSLGGRAVPTQYF. CDR3 bases: TGTGCCAGCAGCTTAGGGGGCAGGGCGGTACCTACGCAGTATTTT.

The V gene is TRBV5-1, the J gene TRBJ1-1; D possibly corresponds to TRBD1 (6 bases). The length of the CDR3 is 14 residues. From germline, CDR1 is SGHRS and CDR2 YFSETQ. Trimming left V 6 bases short and J 0 bases short, with 12 bases between. Here the CDR3 DNA reads TGCGCCAGCACGGGGGGCAGATTGAACACTGAAGCTTTCTTT. Protein: CASTGGRLNTEAFF. The full variable domain, in which reference TRBV5-1 and TRBJ1-1 provide the parts outside the CDR3, is KAGVTQTPRYLIKTRGQQVTLSCSPISGHRSVSWYQQTPGQGLQFLFEYFSETQRNKGNFPGRFSGRQFSNSRSEMNVSTLELGDSALYLCASTGGRLNTEAFFGQGTRLTVV.

This clone was counted a few times. This sequence joins TRBV6-5 and TRBJ2-3; 8 bases agree with TRBD1. The CDR3 has 13 residues. Germline CDR1 MNHEY, CDR2 SVGAGI. J gave up 1 base and V 8 bases, and 2 bases lay outside the gene matches. This chain's CDR3 is CASEGQGTDTQYF. CDR3 bases: TGTGCCAGCGAGGGACAGGGCACAGATACGCAGTATTTT.

The chain combines TRBV10-3 with TRBJ1-6; D is possibly TRBD1 (5 bases). The germline CDR1 and CDR2 sequences are ENHRY and SYGVKD. This CDR3 has 13 residues. V lost 4 bases and J lost 7, with 8 bases in between. CDR3 DNA sequence: TGTGCCATCAGTGGCCAGGGAAATTCACCCCTCCACTTT. Its translation: CAISGQGNSPLHF.

This rearrangement joins TRBV7-2 to TRBJ1-5; 7 bases agree with TRBD1. This CDR3 has 14 residues. The J segment lost 5 bases and the V segment lost 4 bases, leaving 5 bases of the junction unmatched. CDR1 and CDR2 (germline): SGHTA, FQGNSA. The CDR3 DNA reads TGTGCCAGCAGCTCCGTTACAGGGGATCAGCCCCAGCATTTT. As protein: CASSSVTGDQPQHF.

The chain links TRBV5-4 to TRBJ1-2; D not resolved. The CDR3 is 14 amino acids. Germline CDR1 and CDR2: SGHNT and YYREEE (reference sequence). With 1 base removed from V and 2 bases from J, the gap between germline ends came to 9 bases. The CDR3 DNA reads as TGTGCCAGCAGCTTGCAACGGGAGAACTATGGCTACACCTTC. Translated, it gives CASSLQRENYGYTF.

The J gene is TRBJ2-3, the V gene TRBV5-6; tentatively, D is TRBD2 (6 bases). Germline V gene data show CDR1 as SGHDT and CDR2 as YYEEEE. This CDR3 is 11 amino acids long. V lost 4 bases to trimming and J lost 7 bases, with 7 bases between them. The CDR3 DNA reads as TGTGCCAGCAGCCGGACTAATACGCAGTATTTT. Residues: CASSRTNTQYF.

The rearrangement uses TRBV10-3 and TRBJ2-7; 7 bases fit TRBD2. The germline gives CDR1 ENHRY, CDR2 SYGVKD. J lost 7 bases, V lost 10 bases, and 10 bases had no gene match. This CDR3 region has 12 residues. The DNA of the CDR3 is TGTGCCAACGGACAAGGGGAGGGAGAGCAGTACTTC. Protein product: CANGQGEGEQYF.